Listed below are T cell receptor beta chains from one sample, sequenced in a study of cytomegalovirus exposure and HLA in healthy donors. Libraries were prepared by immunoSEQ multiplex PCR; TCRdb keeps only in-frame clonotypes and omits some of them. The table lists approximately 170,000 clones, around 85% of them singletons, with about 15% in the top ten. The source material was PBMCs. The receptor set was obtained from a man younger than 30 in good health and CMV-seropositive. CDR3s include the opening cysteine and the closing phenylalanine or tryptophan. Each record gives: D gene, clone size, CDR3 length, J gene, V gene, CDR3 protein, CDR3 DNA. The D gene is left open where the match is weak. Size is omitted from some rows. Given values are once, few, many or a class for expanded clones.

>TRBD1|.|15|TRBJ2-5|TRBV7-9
CASSRQGATQETQYF
TGTGCCAGCAGCCGACAGGGGGCGACGCAAGAGACCCAGTACTTC
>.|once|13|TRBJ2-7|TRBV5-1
CASSLLGAYEQYF
TGCGCCAGCAGCTTGTTGGGAGCCTACGAGCAGTACTTC
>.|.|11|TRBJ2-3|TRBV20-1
CSQISTDTQYF
TGCAGTCAAATTTCCACAGATACGCAGTATTTT
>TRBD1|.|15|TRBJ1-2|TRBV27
CASKQGALTNYGYTF
TGTGCCAGTAAGCAGGGGGCCCTAACTAACTATGGCTACACCTTC
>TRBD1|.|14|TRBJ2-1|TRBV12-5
CASVPGQAYNEQFF
TGTGCTAGTGTCCCGGGACAGGCATACAATGAGCAGTTCTTC
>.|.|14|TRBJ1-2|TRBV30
CAWMVRGSNYGYTF
TGTGCCTGGATGGTGAGAGGTTCGAACTATGGCTACACCTTC
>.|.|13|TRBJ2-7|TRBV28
CASTGMKTYEQYF
TGTGCCAGTACAGGGATGAAGACCTACGAGCAGTACTTC
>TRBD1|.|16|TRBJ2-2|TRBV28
CASSTLGTGVAGELFF
TGTGCCAGCAGTACTCTAGGGACAGGGGTCGCCGGGGAGCTGTTTTTT
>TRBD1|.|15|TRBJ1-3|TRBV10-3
CAITRSGQGPNTIYF
TGTGCCATCACCCGGAGCGGACAGGGTCCTAACACCATATATTTT
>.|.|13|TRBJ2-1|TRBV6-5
CASSPRERNEQFF
TGTGCCAGCAGCCCTCGGGAGCGCAATGAGCAGTTCTTC
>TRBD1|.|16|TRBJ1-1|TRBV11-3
CASSPGQRWGNTEAFF
TGTGCCAGCAGCCCGGGACAGCGGTGGGGGAACACTGAAGCTTTCTTT
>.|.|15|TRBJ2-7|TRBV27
CASSFTGGNSYEQYF
TGTGCCAGCAGTTTTACGGGCGGGAACTCCTACGAGCAGTACTTC
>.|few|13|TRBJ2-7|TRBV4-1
CASSQTGELEQYF
TGCGCCAGCAGCCAAACAGGAGAGCTGGAGCAGTACTTC